The 9 T cell receptor beta chains presented below share a single source sample, sequenced in a study of cytomegalovirus exposure and HLA in healthy donors. 13 Jbeta primers and 60 Vbeta primers were used for the PCR. The data were produced by immunoSEQ multiplex PCR, yet TCRdb's version contains in-frame clones alone and is incomplete. In the table there are 95,000 to 100,000 clones, roughly 74% of which are singletons. Material for sequencing was PBMCs. These receptors were obtained from a woman in her thirties or forties in good health and CMV-seronegative.

As for this clone: The junction shows a germline mismatch at one end, possibly a read error. This sample includes further DNA sequences coding for the same CDR3. This chain links TRBV6-6 with TRBJ1-6; weak D call: TRBD1 (6 bases). The CDR3 is 16 residues long. Germline V gene sequence: CDR1 MNHNY, CDR2 SVGAGI (reference sequence). This CDR3 is CASSYSTAGDNSPLHF. The CDR3 DNA is TGTGCCAGCAGTTACTCGACGGCAGGGGATAATTCCCCCCTCCACTTT.

The V gene is TRBV19, the J gene TRBJ2-7; D not resolved. The V gene's germline CDR1 is LNHDA and CDR2 SQIVND (reference sequence). The CDR3 totals 14 residues. Between the trimmed V and J ends, which lost 0 bases and 3 bases, there was a span of 9 bases. The CDR3 is CASSIDLYSYEQYF. The CDR3 nucleotides read TGTGCCAGTAGTATAGATCTATACAGCTACGAGCAGTACTTC.

The chain carries TRBV19 and TRBJ2-1; 9 positions match TRBD2. The germline V gene encodes CDR1 LNHDA and CDR2 SQIVND (reference sequence). With V trimmed by 3 bases and J by 9 bases, 9 bases remained unmatched. The CDR3 has 15 residues. This CDR3 is CASSIAGGRFGEQFF. CDR3 in DNA: TGTGCCAGTAGTATCGCGGGGGGGCGTTTTGGTGAGCAGTTCTTC.

The chain recombines TRBV28 with TRBJ2-1; D is perhaps TRBD2 (5 bases). The CDR3 runs to 13 residues. Trimming pared 5 bases from V and 7 bases from J, leaving 12 bases between. Germline V CDR1 and CDR2: MDHEN, SYDVKM. This CDR3 is CASSPRTENEQFF. CDR3 sequence (DNA): TGTGCCAGCAGTCCGCGGACTGAGAATGAGCAGTTCTTC.

The chain is built from TRBV27 and TRBJ1-6, with TRBD1 matching 7 bases. CDR1 and CDR2 (germline): MNHEY, SMNVEV (reference sequence). The trim removed 3 bases at V and 8 bases at J, leaving 4 bases unmatched. This CDR3 has 14 residues. CDR3 protein: CASSFQGGDSPLHF. The CDR3 coding sequence is TGTGCCAGCAGTTTTCAGGGGGGTGATTCACCCCTCCACTTT.

V is TRBV19 and J is TRBJ1-2; D is possibly TRBD1 (6 bases). This CDR3 region has 16 residues. Trimming removed 3 bases from V and 2 bases from J, with 16 bases in between. Germline V gene sequence: CDR1 LNHDA, CDR2 SQIVND (reference sequence). In nucleotides, the CDR3 is TGTGCCAGTAGTATGAGGCCCGGACAGTCCAACTATGGCTACACCTTC. The encoded protein is CASSMRPGQSNYGYTF.

The chain has TRBV18 and TRBJ1-5, with 8 nucleotides matching TRBD1. CDR3 length: 14 amino acids. CDR1 and CDR2 from the germline V gene are KGHSH and LQKENI. With V trimmed by 3 bases and J by 7 bases, 5 bases remained unmatched. The chain's CDR3 is CASSPTGEGQPQHF. For the CDR3, the DNA is TGTGCCAGCTCACCGACAGGGGAAGGGCAGCCCCAGCATTTT.

The V and J genes are TRBV7-9 and TRBJ2-1; 10 positions agree with TRBD2. Germline V lookup: CDR1 SEHNR, CDR2 FQNEAQ (reference sequence). J was trimmed by 6 bases and V by 0 bases; bases with no gene match: 5. This CDR3 is built from 16 residues. The CDR3 spells CASSLAVAGGGNEQFF. The CDR3 DNA is TGTGCCAGCAGCTTAGCGGTAGCGGGGGGCGGCAATGAGCAGTTCTTC.

This clone was observed a handful of times. The rearrangement joins TRBV6-5 to TRBJ2-3, with D perhaps matching TRBD1 (6 bases). The CDR3 runs to 15 residues. Trimming shortened V by 4 bases and J by 9 bases, and 20 bases separated the two germline ends. Germline CDR1 is MNHEY and CDR2 is SVGAGI. CDR3 loop: CASSFGDRPGETQYF. Written as DNA, the CDR3 is TGTGCCAGCAGTTTCGGCGACAGGCCCGGAGAAACGCAGTATTTT.